What follows are 18 T cell receptor beta chains derived from one specimen sequenced in a study of cytomegalovirus exposure and HLA in healthy donors. Primers for the PCR totalled 60 Vbeta and 13 Jbeta. Sequencing used immunoSEQ multiplex PCR; TCRdb keeps in-frame clones, though not all of them. The sample has 150,000 or so clones; over 60% are singletons. What was sequenced was PBMCs. These receptors all stem from a man aged 40-55 years in good health and CMV-seropositive.

The chain carries TRBV28 and TRBJ2-1; 8 nucleotides match TRBD2. Germline CDR1 and CDR2: MDHEN and SYDVKM. The ends lost 4 bases at V and 3 bases at J; junction bases unmatched: 14. This CDR3 contains 18 residues. CDR3 nucleotide sequence: TGTGCCAGCAGTTCCTACGGTCGTAGCGGGGATTTCTACAATGAGCAGTTCTTC. Encoded protein: CASSSYGRSGDFYNEQFF.

V gene TRBV7-6 combines with J gene TRBJ2-7; 7 bases are a match to TRBD1. The V gene end was trimmed by 5 bases and the J gene end by 7 bases; junction bases not matched to a gene: 8. This CDR3 spans 13 amino acids. Germline V gives CDR1 SGHVS, CDR2 FNYEAQ. The CDR3 region is CASSPYRGWEQYF. In nucleotides, the CDR3 is TGTGCCAGCAGCCCCTACAGGGGTTGGGAGCAGTACTTC.

This clone occurred once. The chain has TRBV7-9 and TRBJ2-7, with a possible D match to TRBD1 (6 bases). The CDR3 totals 14 residues. Deletions cut 1 base from V and 3 bases from J, with 10 bases between. Germline CDR1 SEHNR, CDR2 FQNEAQ (reference sequence). DNA for the CDR3: TGTGCCAGCAGCTTAGGAGACAGGCTCTACGAGCAGTACTTC. Protein: CASSLGDRLYEQYF.

This clone has only one observation. The chain carries TRBV18 and TRBJ2-7, with a weak D call TRBD2 (5 bases). Germline V gene lookup returns CDR1 KGHSH and CDR2 LQKENI. V dropped 3 bases and J dropped 4 bases, with 13 bases sitting between them. This CDR3 has 14 amino acids. The CDR3 coding sequence is TGTGCCAGCTCACCTGGGCGGGCTGAGTACGAGCAGTACTTC. Its translation is CASSPGRAEYEQYF.

This chain links TRBV11-3 with TRBJ2-3; TRBD1 matches at 9 bases. Germline trimming cut 4 bases from V and 2 bases from J; bases unmatched to any gene: 4. The CDR3 totals 15 residues. Germline V lookup: CDR1 SGHNT, CDR2 YENEEA. The DNA of the CDR3 is TGTGCCAGCAGCTCCGGGACAGGGACCACAGATACGCAGTATTTT. Translating gives CASSSGTGTTDTQYF.

A remark on this clone: The junction and the germline gene differ at one end; a read error may be behind it. The chain uses TRBV6-6 and TRBJ2-1, with 12 positions matching TRBD2. The germline V gene encodes CDR1 MNHNY and CDR2 SVGAGI (reference sequence). CDR3 length equals 13 residues. CDR3 sequence reads: CASSGTSGFLGVF. As DNA, the CDR3 is TGTGCCAGCAGCGGGACTAGCGGGTTCTTGGGGGTCTTC.

This clone was seen only a few times. The V and J genes are TRBV7-2 and TRBJ2-3, with D unresolved. Deletions cut 1 base from V and 1 base from J, with 3 bases between. CDR1 is SGHTA, CDR2 FQGNSA, per germline. This CDR3 is built from 13 residues. The CDR3 protein is CASSLERTDTQYF. CDR3 sequence (DNA): TGTGCCAGCAGCTTAGAGCGCACAGATACGCAGTATTTT.

J is TRBJ2-3 and V is TRBV5-1; no clear D gene. The CDR3 is 13 amino acids. Germline assignment: CDR1 SGHRS and CDR2 YFSETQ. The V end lost 6 bases, the J end lost 7 bases, and 15 bases lay between the germline ends. The CDR3 DNA follows: TGCGCCAGCACCGACACCCCCGAAAATACGCAGTATTTT. Its protein product is CASTDTPENTQYF.

The J gene is TRBJ1-1, the V gene TRBV5-6; weak D call: TRBD1 (5 bases). The CDR3 totals 16 residues. With 0 bases removed from V and 5 bases from J, the gap between germline ends came to 17 bases. Germline V CDR1 and CDR2: SGHDT, YYEEEE. The CDR3 nucleotides are TGTGCCAGCAGCTTGGAAGGACCCCATGGGGGGACTGAAGCTTTCTTT. It yields the protein CASSLEGPHGGTEAFF.

V usage is TRBV29-1 and J usage is TRBJ1-5; TRBD1 matches 9 bases. The CDR3 is 13 residues long. In germline, CDR1 is SQVTM, CDR2 ANQGSEA. Trimming took 5 bases from V and 5 from J; bases not matched to a gene: 4. CDR3 protein: CSVLQGADQPQHF. The CDR3 bases are TGCAGCGTTTTACAGGGGGCGGATCAGCCCCAGCATTTT.

The chain joins TRBV21-1 to TRBJ1-1. TRBV21-1 is reported as a pseudogene. This CDR3 contains 17 residues. CDR3 region: CASSKGYFRRGNTEAFF. For the CDR3, the DNA is TGTGCCAGCAGCAAAGGATATTTTCGGAGGGGGAACACTGAAGCTTTCTTT.

The chain uses TRBV6-1 and TRBJ2-2; the D gene is possibly TRBD2 (6 bases). Germline loops: CDR1 MNHNS, CDR2 SASEGT. V shed 7 bases and J shed 6 bases, with 18 bases lying between them. This CDR3 has 15 residues. The CDR3, as DNA: TGTGCCAGCATTCATGTTCCGGACTATCCCGGGGAGCTGTTTTTT. Residues: CASIHVPDYPGELFF.

This clone was observed a few times. The chain links TRBV9 to TRBJ2-2; D gene uncertain. CDR1 is SGDLS and CDR2 is YYNGEE in the germline V gene. The V and J ends lost 0 bases and 8 bases respectively, with 8 bases between them. The CDR3 length is 13 residues. CDR3 residues: CASSVGREGELFF. The CDR3 coding sequence is TGTGCCAGCAGCGTAGGTAGAGAAGGGGAGCTGTTTTTT.

The chain is built from TRBV19 and TRBJ2-3; 8 bases are shared with TRBD2. Trimming at V came to 9 bases and at J to 5 bases, leaving 7 bases not matched to a gene. CDR1 is LNHDA and CDR2 is SQIVND in the germline V gene (reference sequence). The CDR3 has 13 residues. The CDR3 DNA reads as TGTGCCAGCGAGGAGCGGGAGAAAGATACGCAGTATTTT. This encodes CASEEREKDTQYF.

The chain links TRBV18 to TRBJ1-1; TRBD1 matches at 8 bases. After removal of 4 bases from V and 7 bases from J, the junction contained 5 bases not matched to a gene. The CDR3 contains 13 residues. Germline loops: CDR1 KGHSH, CDR2 LQKENI. In nucleotides, the CDR3 is TGTGCCAGCTCACAACAGGGGGGCGGTGAAGCTTTCTTT. Protein: CASSQQGGGEAFF.

The chain combines TRBV30 with TRBJ2-7; tentative D call: TRBD2 (6 bases). Germline V gene data show CDR1 as GTSNPN and CDR2 as SVGIG (reference sequence). V shed 6 bases and J shed 3 bases, with 15 bases lying between them. CDR3 length: 13 residues. CDR3 bases: TGTGCCTGCCTGCGGGGCGGGGACTACGAGCAGTACTTC. This translates into CACLRGGDYEQYF.

The CDR3 sequence is CASSVETGSETQYF. DNA for the CDR3: TGTGCCAGCAGCGTAGAGACAGGGTCTGAGACCCAGTACTTC. V gene TRBV9 combines with J gene TRBJ2-5, with TRBD1 matching 7 bases. J lost 5 bases, V lost 0 bases, and 4 bases had no gene match. The CDR3 contains 14 residues. Germline-derived CDR1 and CDR2 are SGDLS and YYNGEE.

The chain couples TRBV5-6 to TRBJ2-3; tentative D call: TRBD1 (6 bases). The germline V gene has CDR1 SGHDT and CDR2 YYEEEE. The CDR3 is 17 residues long. V lost 0 bases to trimming and J lost 0 bases, with 14 bases between them. The CDR3 DNA reads as TGTGCCAGCAGCTTGGTATCCGCAGGGGTCAGCACAGATACGCAGTATTTT. Encoded protein: CASSLVSAGVSTDTQYF.